This T cell receptor (beta chain) derives from a study of beta chain features in type 1 diabetes. Study context: Examination of sorted cells across all samples involved about 100,000,000 cells. Regarding the study as a whole: The question of HLA type influencing TCRB rearrangement was one that remained unresolved here.

This CDR3 contains 14 residues. V gave up 8 bases and J gave up 3 bases; unmatched junction bases: 8. Germline assignment: CDR1 SNHLY and CDR2 FYNNEI. It was one heparinised blood draw, averaging about 0.12 L, that each donor gave. Populations isolated by sorting all had purity greater than 95%. Sequenced material consisted of expressed TCRB transcripts (all of the isolated RNA was reverse transcribed). TCRdb keeps only in-frame clones here, not all; method: immunoSEQ multiplex PCR. Of 130,000 or so clones in the sample, roughly 9.3% were seen once. This clone showed up just a few times. Antigen: not known.

Sequencing was carried out using central memory CD4+ T cells from blood. The genes are TRBV2 and TRBJ2-7, with TRBD1 identical over 9 bases. The sequence was collected from a woman in her forties in good health. The CDR3 spells CASGPGTGNYEQYF. CDR3 nucleotides: TGTGCCAGCGGACCCGGGACAGGGAACTACGAGCAGTACTTC.